Below are 18 T cell receptor beta chains sequenced from a single sample in a study of beta chain features in type 1 diabetes. The whole isolated RNA underwent reverse transcription, so sequencing captured expressed TCRB transcripts. Libraries were prepared by immunoSEQ multiplex PCR; TCRdb keeps only in-frame clonotypes and omits some of them. The table has about 350,000 clones, 15% to 20% seen once. The specimen sequenced was naive CD4+ T cells from blood. These receptors were taken from a woman under 30 in good health.

For the CDR3, the DNA is TGTGCCAGCTCCCCATTGGGAGTAGACACCGGGGAGCTGTTTTTT. It is translated as CASSPLGVDTGELFF. This rearrangement joins TRBV27 to TRBJ2-2, with a weak D call TRBD2 (5 bases). CDR1 and CDR2 from the germline V gene are MNHEY and SMNVEV (reference sequence). The CDR3 has 15 residues. Trimming took off 8 bases at V and 3 bases at J, with 16 bases between the two ends.

CDR3 DNA: TGTGCCTGGAGATCGGGGTGGGGCACTGAAGCTTTCTTT. Encoded protein: CAWRSGWGTEAFF. The V gene is TRBV30, the J gene TRBJ1-1; D uncertain. CDR3 length: 13 amino acids. Germline V gives CDR1 GTSNPN, CDR2 SVGIG (reference sequence). Deletions cut 3 bases from V and 4 bases from J, with 12 bases between.

The V and J genes are TRBV2 and TRBJ1-1; 8 bases are shared with TRBD1. Germline CDR1 and CDR2: SNHLY and FYNNEI. J gave up 1 base and V 10 bases, and 5 bases lay outside the gene matches. This CDR3 has 13 amino acids. In nucleotides, the CDR3 is TGTGCCACTGGGGACAGGCAGAACACTGAAGCTTTCTTT. It encodes CATGDRQNTEAFF.

In its sample, this clone was seen a few times. The V and J genes are TRBV11-2 and TRBJ1-1, with D unclear. The V end was cut by 7 bases, the J end by 1 base, with 10 bases between. CDR3 size: 13 residues. From germline, CDR1 is SGHAT and CDR2 FQNNGV. The CDR3 is CASTETGNTEAFF. The CDR3 nucleotides are TGTGCCAGCACCGAGACGGGGAACACTGAAGCTTTCTTT.

The sample holds a few counts of this clone. The chain joins TRBV5-6 to TRBJ2-7; the D is unclear. V was cut by 4 bases and J by 2 bases, with 10 bases left in between. The CDR3 is 13 residues long. Germline lookup yields CDR1 SGHDT and CDR2 YYEEEE. The DNA of the CDR3 is TGTGCCAGCAGCCCCTGGGCCGCCTACGAGCAGTACTTC. It encodes CASSPWAAYEQYF.

This clone turned up a few times. The rearrangement joins TRBV27 to TRBJ2-1; maybe TRBD2 (5 bases). CDR3 length: 17 residues. Germline V gene sequence: CDR1 MNHEY, CDR2 SMNVEV (reference sequence). Deletions cut 5 bases from V and 4 bases from J, with 21 bases between. In nucleotides, the CDR3 is TGTGCCAGCAGTACGTTTTTCCGAGGGAGTGATTACAATGAGCAGTTCTTC. It yields the protein CASSTFFRGSDYNEQFF.

CDR3 bases: TGCGCCAGCAGCGGAGGTGAGACCAAAAACATTCAGTACTTC. Its translation: CASSGGETKNIQYF. The chain is built from TRBV5-1 and TRBJ2-4; a weak D match, TRBD2 (5 bases). Trimming left V 4 bases short and J 2 bases short, with 10 bases between. This CDR3 has 14 amino acids. CDR1 is SGHRS and CDR2 is YFSETQ in the germline V gene. Supplemented by reference TRBV5-1 and TRBJ2-4, the full variable domain reads KAGVTQTPRYLIKTRGQQVTLSCSPISGHRSVSWYQQTPGQGLQFLFEYFSETQRNKGNFPGRFSGRQFSNSRSEMNVSTLELGDSALYLCASSGGETKNIQYFGAGTRLSVL.

This rearrangement joins TRBV5-6 to TRBJ2-2; 7 bases match TRBD1. Germline V gene sequence: CDR1 SGHDT, CDR2 YYEEEE. CDR3 length: 15 amino acids. The V gene end was trimmed by 0 bases and the J gene end by 2 bases; junction bases not matched to a gene: 1. CDR3 sequence: CASSLGDRNTGELFF. The CDR3 bases are TGTGCCAGCAGCTTGGGGGACAGAAACACCGGGGAGCTGTTTTTT. The complete variable domain, with remaining parts taken from reference TRBV5-6 and TRBJ2-2, reads DAGVTQSPTHLIKTRGQQVTLRCSPKSGHDTVSWYQQALGQGPQFIFQYYEEEERQRGNFPDRFSGHQFPNYSSELNVNALLLGDSALYLCASSLGDRNTGELFFGEGSRLTVL.

This clone showed up just a few times. The chain carries TRBV11-2 and TRBJ1-2; TRBD1 matches 8 bases. Germline V gene data show CDR1 as SGHAT and CDR2 as FQNNGV. V shed 1 base, J shed 7 bases, and the junction held 14 bases outside the gene matches. The CDR3 runs to 17 residues. As DNA, the CDR3 is TGTGCCAGCAGCTTAGGAGTAGACAGGGGACGTACTTTTGGCTACACCTTC. Translated: CASSLGVDRGRTFGYTF.

The count of this clone is one. This chain links TRBV18 with TRBJ1-1; TRBD1 aligns across 8 bases. CDR1 and CDR2 (germline): KGHSH, LQKENI. The CDR3 is 15 residues long. The junction had 3 bases not matched to a gene; V was cut back by 3 bases and J by 0 bases. The CDR3 DNA reads as TGTGCCAGCTCACCCGGACAGGGAATGAACACTGAAGCTTTCTTT. This codes for CASSPGQGMNTEAFF.

This clone was seen a few times. This chain links TRBV20-1 with TRBJ2-1; TRBD2 aligns across 9 bases. Germline CDR1 reads DFQATT; CDR2 reads SNEGSKA (reference sequence). The trim removed 3 bases at V and 12 bases at J, leaving 3 bases unmatched. This CDR3 spans 11 amino acids. CDR3: CSASKAGGQFF. Written as DNA, the CDR3 is TGCAGTGCTAGTAAAGCGGGAGGGCAGTTCTTC.

This clone has more than one count but fewer than ten. The rearrangement joins TRBV25-1 to TRBJ1-2; D possibly corresponds to TRBD1 (5 bases). V lost 3 bases, J lost 4 bases, and 9 bases lay in between. Germline CDR1 MGHDK, CDR2 SYGVNS. The CDR3 totals 13 residues. CDR3 DNA sequence: TGTGCCAGCAGTGAGGGGGGGGGCTATGGCTACACCTTC. Its translation is CASSEGGGYGYTF.

This clone has a handful of counts. J is TRBJ2-1 and V is TRBV14; a weak D match, TRBD2 (6 bases). The CDR3 length is 14 residues. The germline CDR1 and CDR2 sequences are SGHDN and FVKESK. V was pared by 5 bases and J by 9 bases, with 17 bases between. The CDR3 region has the DNA TGTGCCAGCAGCAGCTTATTGGCGGGGTTTGAGCAGTTCTTC. Amino acids: CASSSLLAGFEQFF.

This sequence joins TRBV5-1 and TRBJ1-6, with D perhaps TRBD1 (6 bases). In germline, CDR1 is SGHRS, CDR2 YFSETQ. The ends were cut back, 4 bases at V and 0 bases at J, with 14 bases in the middle. This CDR3 region has 17 residues. CDR3 DNA sequence: TGCGCCAGCAGCACTGGACAGATCTCCTCCTATAATTCACCCCTCCACTTT. Translation gives CASSTGQISSYNSPLHF.

This clone was detected only a few times. The same CDR3 arises from other DNA sequences in this sample as well. The chain uses TRBV6-5 and TRBJ2-7; TRBD1 aligns across 8 bases. Trimming took 0 bases from V and 3 from J; bases not matched to a gene: 4. Germline V lookup: CDR1 MNHEY, CDR2 SVGAGI. The CDR3 spans 15 residues. For the CDR3, the DNA is TGTGCCAGCAGTTACTCTGGGACAGGAGGCTACGAGCAGTACTTC. Its translation is CASSYSGTGGYEQYF.

This clone was counted between two and nine times. The chain recombines TRBV11-2 with TRBJ2-7; 11 positions agree with TRBD2. The germline gives CDR1 SGHAT, CDR2 FQNNGV. J lost 2 bases, V lost 6 bases, and 6 bases had no gene match. The CDR3 runs 15 residues. In DNA form, the CDR3 reads TGTGCCAGCAGTCTTGGGACTAGCGGAACCTACGAGCAGTACTTC. Protein product: CASSLGTSGTYEQYF.

This clone has a handful of counts. The rearrangement links TRBV23-1 to TRBJ1-2; a possible D gene is TRBD1 (5 bases). TRBV23-1 counts as an open reading frame of uncertain function. V lost 2 bases and J lost 7, with 11 bases in between. This CDR3 has 13 amino acids. The CDR3 reads CASSQRQIPGYTF. For the CDR3, the DNA is TGCGCCAGCAGTCAAAGACAGATCCCTGGCTACACCTTC.

This chain links TRBV27 with TRBJ1-2, with TRBD1 identical over 7 bases. The junction had 12 bases not matched to a gene; V was cut back by 6 bases and J by 8 bases. Germline V gene lookup returns CDR1 MNHEY and CDR2 SMNVEV (reference sequence). The CDR3 length is 14 residues. The DNA for the CDR3 is TGTGCCAGCAGCCACAGGGGTAGGGGCGGAGGCTACACCTTC. Its translation is CASSHRGRGGGYTF.